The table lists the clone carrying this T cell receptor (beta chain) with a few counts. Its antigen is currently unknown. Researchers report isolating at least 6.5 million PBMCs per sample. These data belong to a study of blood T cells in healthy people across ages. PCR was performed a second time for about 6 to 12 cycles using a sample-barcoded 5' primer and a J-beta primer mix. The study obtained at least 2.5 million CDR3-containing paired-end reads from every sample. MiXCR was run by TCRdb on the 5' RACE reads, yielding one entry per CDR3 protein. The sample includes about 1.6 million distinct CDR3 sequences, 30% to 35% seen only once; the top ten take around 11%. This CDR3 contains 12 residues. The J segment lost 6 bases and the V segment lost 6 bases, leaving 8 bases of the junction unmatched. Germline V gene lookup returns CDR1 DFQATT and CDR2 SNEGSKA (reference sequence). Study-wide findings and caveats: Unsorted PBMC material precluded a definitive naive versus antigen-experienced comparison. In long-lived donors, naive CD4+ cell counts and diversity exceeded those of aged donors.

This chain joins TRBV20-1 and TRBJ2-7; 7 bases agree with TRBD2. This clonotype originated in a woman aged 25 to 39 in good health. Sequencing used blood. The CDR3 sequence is CSALPPGGEQYF. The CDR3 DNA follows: TGCAGTGCCCTCCCCCCGGGAGGCGAGCAGTACTTC.